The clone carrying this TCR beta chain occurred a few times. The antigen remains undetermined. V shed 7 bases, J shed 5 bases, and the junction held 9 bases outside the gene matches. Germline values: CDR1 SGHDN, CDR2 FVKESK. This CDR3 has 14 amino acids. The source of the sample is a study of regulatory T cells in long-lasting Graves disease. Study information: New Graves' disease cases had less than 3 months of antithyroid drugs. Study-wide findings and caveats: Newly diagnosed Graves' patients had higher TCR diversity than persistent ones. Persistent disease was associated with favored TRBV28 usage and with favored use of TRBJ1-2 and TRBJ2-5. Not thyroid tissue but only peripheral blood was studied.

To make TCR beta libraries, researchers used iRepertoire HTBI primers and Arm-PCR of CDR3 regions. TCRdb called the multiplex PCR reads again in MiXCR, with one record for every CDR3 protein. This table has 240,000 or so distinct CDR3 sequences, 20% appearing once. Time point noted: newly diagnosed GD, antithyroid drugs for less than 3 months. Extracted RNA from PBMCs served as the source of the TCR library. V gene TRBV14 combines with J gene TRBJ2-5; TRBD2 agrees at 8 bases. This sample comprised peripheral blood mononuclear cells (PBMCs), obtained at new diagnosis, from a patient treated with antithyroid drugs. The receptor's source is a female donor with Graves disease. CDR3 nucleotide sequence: TGTGCCAGCAACCGGCGGGGGGCGCGGGAGACCCAGTACTTC. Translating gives CASNRRGARETQYF. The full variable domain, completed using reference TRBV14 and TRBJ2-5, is EAGVTQFPSHSVIEKGQTVTLRCDPISGHDNLYWYRRVMGKEIKFLLHFVKESKQDESGMPNNRFLAERTGGTYSTLKVQPAELEDSGVYFCASNRRGARETQYFGPGTRLLVL.